The 7 T cell receptor beta chains below all came from one sample that was sequenced in a study of T cell responses to AZD1222 COVID-19 vaccine. This table comes from immunoSEQ multiplex PCR, and its TCRdb copy is limited to in-frame clones, with some not included. Found here are some 84,000 clones, approximately 88% of them singletons; the top ten hold 15% to 20%. The sequenced sample was peripheral blood, obtained on day 0 of AZD1222 vaccination. The source of these receptors is an adult in good health.

The chain employs TRBV18 and TRBJ2-7; D uncertain. The CDR3 totals 13 residues. V shed 1 base and J shed 6 bases, with 10 bases lying between them. Per the germline V gene, CDR1 is KGHSH and CDR2 is LQKENI. As DNA, the CDR3 is TGTGCCAGCTCACCACAGCACGGTCTCGAGCAGTACTTC. Amino acids: CASSPQHGLEQYF.

This clone was observed a single time. The chain joins TRBV6-5 to TRBJ2-2; maybe TRBD2 (5 bases). CDR1 MNHEY and CDR2 SVGAGI come from the germline V gene. Trimming stripped 8 bases from V and 3 bases from J, with 10 bases between. CDR3 length: 13 residues. The CDR3 protein is CASLAGHTGELFF. The CDR3 DNA reads TGTGCCAGCCTCGCGGGCCACACCGGGGAGCTGTTTTTT.

The chain joins TRBV12-5 to TRBJ1-3; D remains ambiguous. CDR3 length equals 15 residues. Trimming removed 7 bases at V and 4 bases at J, with 17 bases between. The V gene's germline CDR1 is LGHNT and CDR2 FRNRAP. For the CDR3, the DNA is TGTGCTAGTGCTGACGGGTCCGTGAGGGGAAACACCATATATTTT. Translated: CASADGSVRGNTIYF.

The rearrangement links TRBV7-9 to TRBJ1-5; unclear D gene. This CDR3 spans 15 amino acids. Per germline, CDR1 SEHNR and CDR2 FQNEAQ (reference sequence). Trimming shortened V by 2 bases and J by 2 bases, and 10 bases separated the two germline ends. CDR3 nucleotide sequence: TGTGCCAGCAGCTTAACGAGCGCTGGCAATCAGCCCCAGCATTTT. It yields the protein CASSLTSAGNQPQHF.

This chain connects TRBV5-4 to TRBJ1-2; maybe TRBD1 (6 bases). This CDR3 contains 18 residues. CDR1 is SGHNT, CDR2 YYREEE, per germline (reference sequence). V shed 5 bases and J shed 4 bases, with 27 bases lying between them. The CDR3 sequence is CASRTYGPLGAGVYGYTF. CDR3 nucleotide sequence: TGTGCCAGCAGGACTTACGGACCCTTAGGGGCAGGGGTCTATGGCTACACCTTC.

The chain joins TRBV5-5 to TRBJ2-7; TRBD2 matches 7 bases. Per the germline V gene, CDR1 is SGHKS and CDR2 is YYEKEE (reference sequence). The CDR3 contains 16 residues. J gave up 4 bases and V 5 bases, and 15 bases lay outside the gene matches. CDR3 coding DNA: TGTGCCAGCAGGCGGACGCCCAATCGGGAGGTGTACGAGCAGTACTTC. It specifies CASRRTPNREVYEQYF.

This clone showed up just once. This rearrangement joins TRBV5-1 to TRBJ2-1; 7 bases map to TRBD1. The CDR3 loop spans 15 amino acids. V dropped 4 bases and J dropped 3; count of bases not matched to a gene: 7. Germline-derived CDR1 and CDR2 are SGHRS and YFSETQ. CDR3 protein: CASSITGTDYNEQFF. Written as DNA, the CDR3 is TGCGCCAGCAGCATCACCGGGACAGACTACAATGAGCAGTTCTTC.